This TCR beta chain was identified in a study of CD8 T cells in Susac syndrome. Per germline, CDR1 MNHEY and CDR2 SVGAGI. Deletions cut 2 bases from V and 8 bases from J, with 12 bases between. The CDR3 length is 13 residues. The RNA input was roughly 0.45 to 1 ug, and it was reverse transcribed with random hexamers. TCRdb analysed the immunoSEQ multiplex PCR reads with MiXCR anew, one entry per CDR3 protein. The sample has some 150,000 distinct CDR3 sequences; 95% are singletons. The rearrangement links TRBV6-5 to TRBJ1-1, with unresolved D. The TCR was taken from a human donor with Susac syndrome. Input material: CD4+ T cells from PBMCs. The CDR3 reads CASSYRPTVEAFF. CDR3 DNA sequence: TGTGCCAGCAGTTACCGACCGACCGTAGAAGCTTTCTTT.